Below are 18 T cell receptor beta chains sequenced from a single sample in a study of cytomegalovirus exposure and HLA in healthy donors. Primers included in the PCR were 60 Vbeta and 13 Jbeta primers. TCRdb's table, derived via immunoSEQ multiplex PCR, lists solely in-frame clones and lacks some. Of fewer than 150,000 clones listed, around 74% were seen once; the top ten hold roughly 3%. What was sequenced was PBMCs. These receptors all stem from a man aged 30 to 39 in good health and CMV-seronegative.

Here the CDR3 reads CASRSSSGANVLTF. In DNA form, the CDR3 reads TGTGCCAGTAGGTCATCCTCTGGGGCCAACGTCCTGACTTTC. The chain uses TRBV19 and TRBJ2-6; no definite D call. This CDR3 has 14 residues. Between the trimmed V and J ends, which lost 6 bases and 0 bases, there was a span of 6 bases. Germline values: CDR1 LNHDA, CDR2 SQIVND (reference sequence).

This clone was detected only a few times. This chain joins TRBV5-1 and TRBJ1-2; possibly TRBD1 for D (5 bases). V was cut by 4 bases and J by 5 bases, with 15 bases left in between. CDR3 length equals 14 residues. CDR1 is SGHRS and CDR2 is YFSETQ in the germline V gene. The CDR3 loop is CASSLEPGPYGYTF. CDR3 bases: TGCGCCAGCAGCCTTGAGCCAGGGCCTTATGGCTACACCTTC. Full variable domain (rest looked up from reference TRBV5-1 and TRBJ1-2): KAGVTQTPRYLIKTRGQQVTLSCSPISGHRSVSWYQQTPGQGLQFLFEYFSETQRNKGNFPGRFSGRQFSNSRSEMNVSTLELGDSALYLCASSLEPGPYGYTFGSGTRLTVV.

The V and J genes are TRBV2 and TRBJ2-7; tentatively, D is TRBD1 (6 bases). Germline V gene lookup returns CDR1 SNHLY and CDR2 FYNNEI. The CDR3 length is 16 residues. V lost 4 bases, J lost 0 bases, and 16 bases lay in between. Here the CDR3 reads CASSGLTGRVSYEQYF. The CDR3 DNA sequence: TGTGCCAGCAGTGGGTTAACAGGGAGAGTCTCCTACGAGCAGTACTTC. Full variable domain (remainder filled in from reference TRBV2 and TRBJ2-7): EPEVTQTPSHQVTQMGQEVILRCVPISNHLYFYWYRQILGQKVEFLVSFYNNEISEKSEIFDDQFSVERPDGSNFTLKIRSTKLEDSAMYFCASSGLTGRVSYEQYFGPGTRLTVT.

This clone was detected a few times. V and J are TRBV30 and TRBJ1-3; tentative D call: TRBD1 (5 bases). Germline CDR1 GTSNPN, CDR2 SVGIG (reference sequence). The CDR3 extends over 15 amino acids. V was clipped by 1 base and J by 3 bases, with 13 bases between them. As DNA, the CDR3 is TGTGCCTGGAGTGACCCGGGGGGGGTTGGAAACACCATATATTTT. Protein sequence: CAWSDPGGVGNTIYF.

The CDR3 region has the DNA TGCAGCGTTGAAGATCGAAAGGGGGAAGAGACCCAGTACTTC. Its translation is CSVEDRKGEETQYF. The J gene is TRBJ2-5, the V gene TRBV29-1; weak D call: TRBD1 (6 bases). This CDR3 comprises 14 residues. In germline, CDR1 is SQVTM, CDR2 ANQGSEA. The V end lost 0 bases, the J end lost 3 bases, and 11 bases lay between the germline ends. Based on the CDR3 plus reference TRBV29-1 and TRBJ2-5, the full variable domain is SAVISQKPSRDICQRGTSLTIQCQVDSQVTMMFWYRQQPGQSLTLIATANQGSEATYESGFVIDKFPISRPNLTFSTLTVSNMSPEDSSIYLCSVEDRKGEETQYFGPGTRLLVL.

This sequence joins TRBV13 and TRBJ2-3; possible D gene TRBD1, 6 bases. CDR1 PRHDT and CDR2 FYEKMQ come from the germline V gene (reference sequence). The CDR3 runs to 15 residues. The germline V and J ends were trimmed by 1 base and 3 bases, with 11 bases remaining between them. For the CDR3, the DNA is TGTGCCAGCAGCTTAGTAGGGACATTTACAGATACGCAGTATTTT. This codes for CASSLVGTFTDTQYF.

The V gene is TRBV6-1, the J gene TRBJ1-1, with D maybe TRBD1 (5 bases). The V gene's germline CDR1 is MNHNS and CDR2 SASEGT. With 8 bases removed from V and 3 bases from J, the gap between germline ends came to 19 bases. The CDR3 contains 15 residues. The DNA for the CDR3 is TGTGCCAGCTTCGGGGGAAGGGGCTGGGACACTGAAGCTTTCTTT. Amino acid sequence: CASFGGRGWDTEAFF.

J is TRBJ2-1 and V is TRBV6-5; D remains unclear. CDR1 is MNHEY and CDR2 is SVGAGI in the germline V gene. This CDR3 contains 14 residues. Trimming took off 3 bases at V and 8 bases at J, with 14 bases between the two ends. The CDR3 loop is CASSYSHGVDEQFF. CDR3 nucleotide sequence: TGTGCCAGCAGTTATTCCCACGGAGTCGATGAGCAGTTCTTC.

V is TRBV9 and J is TRBJ2-3, with a tentative D call TRBD2 (6 bases). V dropped 3 bases and J dropped 3 bases, with 17 bases sitting between them. This CDR3 spans 16 amino acids. From germline, CDR1 is SGDLS and CDR2 YYNGEE. The chain's CDR3 is CASSERLEGPTDTQYF. In nucleotides, the CDR3 is TGTGCCAGCAGCGAACGACTGGAGGGGCCAACAGATACGCAGTATTTT.

The chain is built from TRBV7-9 and TRBJ2-7; TRBD1 agrees at 10 bases. The germline gives CDR1 SEHNR, CDR2 FQNEAQ (reference sequence). V was pared by 5 bases and J by 6 bases, with 10 bases of the junction left unmatched. The length of the CDR3 is 15 residues. In nucleotides, the CDR3 is TGTGCCAGCAGCAACACCGGGACAGGGGAACGCGAGCAGTACTTC. Residues: CASSNTGTGEREQYF.

As DNA, the CDR3 is TGTGCCAGTAGTATAGTCGGGGGGAGCGGGGAGCTGTTTTTT. Its translation: CASSIVGGSGELFF. This rearrangement joins TRBV19 to TRBJ2-2; 7 positions match TRBD2. Germline CDR1 is LNHDA and CDR2 is SQIVND (reference sequence). With 1 base clipped from V and 7 bases from J, the junction kept 3 bases outside the gene matches. This CDR3 spans 14 amino acids.

Worth noting for this clone: One junction end does not reproduce the germline sequence, and a read error may be involved. This chain uses TRBV7-7 with TRBJ2-2; D might be TRBD1 (6 bases). This CDR3 contains 15 residues. The germline gives CDR1 SSHAT, CDR2 FNYEAQ (reference sequence). CDR3 sequence (DNA): TGTGCTAGCAGCTCGTTGACAGGGAACACCGGGGAGCTGTTTTTT. Protein product: CASSSLTGNTGELFF.

This chain joins TRBV6-4 and TRBJ2-3; 11 bases match TRBD1. The CDR3 spans 17 residues. Germline V gene lookup returns CDR1 MRHNA and CDR2 SNTAGT. V shed 2 bases, J shed 2 bases, and the junction held 6 bases outside the gene matches. The CDR3 loop reads CASSDPGQGANTDTQYF. CDR3 DNA: TGTGCCAGCAGTGACCCCGGACAGGGGGCGAACACAGATACGCAGTATTTT.

The CDR3 DNA reads TGTGCCAGCAGCTTCCTCCAAGAGACCCAGTACTTC. This gives the protein CASSFLQETQYF. This chain joins TRBV7-9 and TRBJ2-5; no clear D. V was shortened by 3 bases and J by 1 base, with 3 bases between the two germline ends. CDR1 is SEHNR and CDR2 is FQNEAQ in the germline V gene (reference sequence). The CDR3 is 12 residues long.

The chain couples TRBV5-1 to TRBJ1-6; unclear D gene. The V gene lost 2 bases and the J gene lost 0 bases, with 6 bases spanning the gap. Germline V lookup: CDR1 SGHRS, CDR2 YFSETQ. CDR3 length: 15 residues. CDR3 residues: CASSFAGSYNSPLHF. The CDR3 bases are TGCGCCAGCAGCTTTGCGGGCTCCTATAATTCACCCCTCCACTTT.

This clone was seen a handful of times. The chain joins TRBV11-2 to TRBJ2-1; 8 bases line up with TRBD1. Germline CDR1 SGHAT, CDR2 FQNNGV. The CDR3 extends over 13 amino acids. V lost 4 bases and J lost 5; bases outside the gene matches: 1. The CDR3, as DNA: TGTGCCAGCAGCTGGGGACAGGACAATGAGCAGTTCTTC. This encodes CASSWGQDNEQFF.

In its sample, this clone was seen once. V gene TRBV4-2 combines with J gene TRBJ1-4; D remains unclear. V lost 6 bases to trimming and J lost 0 bases, with 14 bases between them. The CDR3 consists of 16 residues. Germline values: CDR1 LGHNA, CDR2 YNFKEQ. The CDR3 region is CASRRESTTTNEKLFF. The CDR3 DNA reads as TGTGCCAGCAGAAGGGAGAGCACAACAACTAATGAAAAACTGTTTTTT.

The chain links TRBV28 to TRBJ1-3, with TRBD1 as a possible D gene (6 bases). Germline values: CDR1 MDHEN, CDR2 SYDVKM. The length of the CDR3 is 16 residues. Between the trimmed V and J ends, which lost 5 bases and 0 bases, there was a span of 14 bases. This CDR3 reads CASSLWDIPSGNTIYF. The DNA for the CDR3 is TGTGCCAGCAGTCTTTGGGACATCCCCTCTGGAAACACCATATATTTT.